This TCR beta chain was obtained from a study of cytomegalovirus exposure and HLA in healthy donors. Study conclusions and caveats: The HLA-A and HLA-B alleles of most subjects were reportedly predicted accurately from TCR beta sequences.

The CDR3 loop spans 14 amino acids. Trimming cost V 4 bases and J 11 bases; bases outside gene matches: 12. Looked up from germline, CDR1 is MGHRA and CDR2 is YSYEKL. 13 Jbeta primers and 60 Vbeta primers were used for the PCR. Data came from immunoSEQ multiplex PCR; TCRdb stores just in-frame clones and leaves some out. This table has 110,000 to 150,000 clones, around 79% appearing once. About this clone itself: Its specificity is unknown.

This clonotype originated in a male donor in good health and CMV-seronegative. The chain has TRBV4-1 and TRBJ2-3; 7 bases fit TRBD1. Sequenced material: PBMCs. CDR3 bases: TGCGCCAGCAGCCCCGGGACAGATCCACGGGGGCAGTATTTT. Translated, it gives CASSPGTDPRGQYF.